This T cell receptor (beta chain) comes out of a study of T-cell reconstitution after alpha-beta-depleted transplantation in children (dated by TCRdb to the mid-2010s). Turning to the overall study: Using TCR repertoire profiling, the study quantitatively followed how T-cell immune reconstitution unfolded in children after TCRalphabeta/CD19-depleted allogeneic hematopoietic cell transplantation.

Libraries were made using PCR. Sequenced on an Illumina HiSeq 2500. TCR libraries were prepared with molecular barcoding, using unique molecular identifiers to normalize TCRbeta repertoire quantification. TCRdb applied fastp at Q25 and MiXCR to the public reads, then kept only in-frame beta chains. Each CDR3 protein appears once, grouped with its most common genes and DNA. Across this sample there are approximately 400,000 distinct CDR3 sequences, with roughly a tenth seen only once. In total, the top ten clones hold 4.5% to 6.5% of the sample. As for this clonotype: Its cognate antigen has yet to be identified. It has no much larger one-base neighbor in the sample; base qualities were not kept.

This sample comprised PBMCs from the stem cell graft donor, obtained from the stem cell graft. The receptor's source is a human donor who donated a stem cell graft to a child with acute myeloid leukemia.

The base sequence is TGTGCTAGTGGTTCCTCTAGCGGGAGCTACAATGAGCAGTTCTTC. Translation gives CASGSSSGSYNEQFF. The chain is assembled from TRBV12-5 and TRBJ2-1; TRBD2 aligns with 10 central bases. The germline V gene sets CDR1 to LGHNT and CDR2 to FRNRAP. Here V drops 4 bases and J drops 3 bases, and the junction holds 3 bases not matched to any gene. From its cysteine to its phenylalanine, the CDR3 spans 15 amino acids. The DNA shown is the 45-base CDR3, in frame from base 1.